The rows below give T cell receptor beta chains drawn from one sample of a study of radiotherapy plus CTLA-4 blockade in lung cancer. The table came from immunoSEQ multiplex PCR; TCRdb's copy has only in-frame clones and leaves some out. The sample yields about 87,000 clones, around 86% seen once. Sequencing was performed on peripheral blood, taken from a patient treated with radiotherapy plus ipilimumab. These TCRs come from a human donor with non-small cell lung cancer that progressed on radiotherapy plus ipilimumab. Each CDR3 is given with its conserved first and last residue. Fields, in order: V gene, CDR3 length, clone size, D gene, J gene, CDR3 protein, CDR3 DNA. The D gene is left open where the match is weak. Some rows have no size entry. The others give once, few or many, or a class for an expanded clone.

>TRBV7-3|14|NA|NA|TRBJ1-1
CASTKNGDITEAFF
TGTGCCAGCACAAAAAATGGGGACATTACTGAAGCTTTCTTT
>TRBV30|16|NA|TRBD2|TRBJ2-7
CAWSVWASGVESEQYF
TGTGCCTGGAGTGTCTGGGCTAGCGGGGTGGAGAGCGAGCAGTACTTC
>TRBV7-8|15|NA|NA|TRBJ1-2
CASSLALISNYGYTF
TGTGCCAGCAGCTTAGCCCTCATCTCTAACTATGGCTACACCTTC
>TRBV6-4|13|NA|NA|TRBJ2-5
CASSDSGPQESYF
TGTGCCAGCAGTGACAGCGGCCCTCAAGAATCGTACTTC
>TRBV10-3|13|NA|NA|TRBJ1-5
CAIRADSNQPQHF
TGTGCCATCAGGGCGGATAGCAATCAGCCCCAGCATTTT
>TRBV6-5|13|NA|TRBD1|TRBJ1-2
CASSPQGVKGYTF
TGTGCCAGCAGTCCACAGGGGGTAAAGGGCTACACCTTC
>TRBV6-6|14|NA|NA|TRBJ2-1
CASSPGGSYNEQFF
TGTGCCAGCAGCCCCGGGGGATCCTACAATGAGCAGTTCTTC
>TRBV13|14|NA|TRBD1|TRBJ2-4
CASSQTGVKNIQYF
TGTGCCAGCAGCCAAACAGGGGTGAAAAACATTCAGTACTTC
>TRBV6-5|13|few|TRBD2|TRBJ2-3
CASSLAGADTQYF
TGTGCCAGCAGTCTAGCGGGGGCTGATACGCAGTATTTT
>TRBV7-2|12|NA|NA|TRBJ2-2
CASSLSTGELFF
TGTGCCAGCAGCTTATCTACCGGGGAGCTGTTTTTT
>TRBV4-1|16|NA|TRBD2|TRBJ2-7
CASSHYGSSGGIEQYF
TGCGCCAGCAGCCATTATGGGTCTAGCGGGGGGATCGAGCAGTACTTC
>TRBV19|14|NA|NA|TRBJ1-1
CASSIVGRVTEAFF
TGTGCCAGTAGTATAGTGGGCAGGGTGACTGAAGCTTTCTTT
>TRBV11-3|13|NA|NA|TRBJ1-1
CASSSQGVGEAFF
TGTGCCAGCAGCTCCCAGGGAGTTGGTGAAGCTTTCTTT
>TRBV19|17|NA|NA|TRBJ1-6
CASSIGGTVWHNSPLHF
TGTGCCAGTAGTATTGGGGGAACTGTCTGGCATAATTCACCCCTCCACTTT
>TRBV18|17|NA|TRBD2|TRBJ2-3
CASSPSLTSGGTDTQYF
TGTGCCAGCTCACCCTCATTGACTAGCGGGGGAACAGATACGCAGTATTTT
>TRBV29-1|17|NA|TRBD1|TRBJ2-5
CSVEFGWGTGYQETQYF
TGCAGCGTTGAATTCGGGTGGGGGACAGGGTACCAAGAGACCCAGTACTTC
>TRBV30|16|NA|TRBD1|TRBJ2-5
CAWRAGTVPVGETQYF
TGTGCCTGGAGAGCCGGGACAGTGCCTGTCGGAGAGACCCAGTACTTC
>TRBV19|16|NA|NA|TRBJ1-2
CASSMGPGRANYGYTF
TGTGCCAGTAGTATGGGACCAGGAAGAGCTAACTATGGCTACACCTTC
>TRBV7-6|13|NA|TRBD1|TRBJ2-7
CASRDRNSYEQYF
TGTGCCAGCAGGGACAGGAACTCCTACGAGCAGTACTTC
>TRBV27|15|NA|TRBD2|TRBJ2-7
CASSPLAGGTYEQYF
TGTGCCAGCAGTCCCTTAGCGGGGGGGACCTACGAGCAGTACTTC
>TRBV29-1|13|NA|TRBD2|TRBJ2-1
CSASELADNEQFF
TGCAGCGCCTCCGAACTAGCGGACAATGAGCAGTTCTTC
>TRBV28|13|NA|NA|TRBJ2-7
CASSFQGAYEQYF
TGTGCCAGCAGTTTCCAGGGAGCCTACGAGCAGTACTTC
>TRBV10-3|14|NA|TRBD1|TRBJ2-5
CAISRQGTQETQYF
TGTGCCATCAGTAGACAGGGGACACAAGAGACCCAGTACTTC
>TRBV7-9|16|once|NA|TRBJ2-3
CASSFRVGGSTDTQYF
TGTGCCAGCAGCTTCAGGGTAGGAGGAAGCACAGATACGCAGTATTTT
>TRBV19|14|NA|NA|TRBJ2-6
CASRSGSGANVLTF
TGTGCCAGTAGATCAGGGTCTGGGGCCAACGTCCTGACTTTC
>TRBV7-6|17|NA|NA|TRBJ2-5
CASSLLGHPGPQETQYF
TGTGCCAGCAGCCTCCTCGGGCACCCGGGTCCCCAAGAGACCCAGTACTTC
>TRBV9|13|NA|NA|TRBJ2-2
CASSAGLREVMFF
TGTGCCAGCAGCGCGGGACTCAGAGAGGTGATGTTTTTT
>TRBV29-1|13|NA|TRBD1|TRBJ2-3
CSVGQGLADTQYF
TGCAGCGTTGGACAGGGCCTCGCAGATACGCAGTATTTT
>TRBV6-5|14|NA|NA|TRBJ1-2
CASSYSPQGDGYTF
TGTGCCAGCAGTTACTCGCCACAGGGAGACGGCTACACCTTC
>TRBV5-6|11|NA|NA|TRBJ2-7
CASSQGREQYF
TGTGCCAGCAGCCAGGGTAGAGAGCAGTACTTC
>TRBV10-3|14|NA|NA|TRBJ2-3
CAISPGLSTDTQYF
TGTGCCATCAGTCCTGGACTAAGCACAGATACGCAGTATTTT
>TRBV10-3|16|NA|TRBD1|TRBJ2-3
CAISAPTGEGTDTQYF
TGTGCCATCAGTGCACCTACAGGGGAAGGCACAGATACGCAGTATTTT
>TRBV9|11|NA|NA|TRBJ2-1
CASSVEGEQFF
TGTGCCAGCAGCGTAGAGGGTGAGCAGTTCTTC
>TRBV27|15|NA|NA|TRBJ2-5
CASTPRGLAGGTQYF
TGTGCCAGCACCCCGAGGGGGCTAGCGGGCGGGACCCAGTACTTC
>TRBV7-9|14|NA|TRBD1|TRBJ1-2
CASSSQGTGYGYTF
TGTGCCAGCAGCTCACAGGGGACTGGCTATGGCTACACCTTC
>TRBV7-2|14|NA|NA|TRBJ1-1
CASIKGGAHTEAFF
TGTGCCAGCATCAAAGGGGGGGCCCACACTGAAGCTTTCTTT
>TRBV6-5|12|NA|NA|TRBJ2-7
CASTPTSGEQYF
TGTGCCAGCACTCCAACTTCGGGAGAGCAGTACTTC
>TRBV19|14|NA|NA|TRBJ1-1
CASSIATGSTEAFF
TGTGCCAGTAGTATTGCGACGGGTAGCACTGAAGCTTTCTTT
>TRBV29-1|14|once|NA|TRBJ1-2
CSVGREGANYGYTF
TGCAGCGTTGGGCGAGAGGGAGCTAACTATGGCTACACCTTC
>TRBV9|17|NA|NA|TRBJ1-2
CASSPRKIPGGLSGYTF
TGTGCCAGCAGCCCCCGTAAGATTCCTGGGGGCCTCAGTGGCTACACCTTC
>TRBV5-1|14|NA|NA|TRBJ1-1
CASSLGRTNTEAFF
TGCGCCAGCAGCTTGGGACGCACGAACACTGAAGCTTTCTTT
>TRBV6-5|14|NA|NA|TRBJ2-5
CASSYSWQQETQYF
TGTGCCAGCAGTTACTCATGGCAGCAAGAGACCCAGTACTTC
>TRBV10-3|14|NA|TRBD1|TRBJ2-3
CAISEIQGVDTQYF
TGTGCCATCAGTGAGATACAGGGGGTAGATACGCAGTATTTT